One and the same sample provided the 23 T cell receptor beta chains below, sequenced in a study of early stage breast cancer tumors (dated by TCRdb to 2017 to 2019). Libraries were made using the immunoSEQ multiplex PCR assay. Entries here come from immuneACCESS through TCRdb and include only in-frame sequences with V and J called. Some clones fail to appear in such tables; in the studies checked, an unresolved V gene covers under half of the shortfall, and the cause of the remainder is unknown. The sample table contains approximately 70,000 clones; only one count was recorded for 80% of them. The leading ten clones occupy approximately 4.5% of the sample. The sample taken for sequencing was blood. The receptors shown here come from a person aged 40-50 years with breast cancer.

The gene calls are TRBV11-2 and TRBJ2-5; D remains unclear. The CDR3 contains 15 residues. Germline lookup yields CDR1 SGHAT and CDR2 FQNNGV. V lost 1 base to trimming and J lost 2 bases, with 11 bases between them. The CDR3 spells CASSLGGASQETQYF. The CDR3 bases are TGTGCCAGCAGCTTAGGTGGCGCATCGCAAGAGACCCAGTACTTC.

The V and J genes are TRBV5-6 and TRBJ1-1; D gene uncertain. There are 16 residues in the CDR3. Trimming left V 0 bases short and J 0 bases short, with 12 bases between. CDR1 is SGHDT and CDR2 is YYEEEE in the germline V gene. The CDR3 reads CASSLGILTLNTEAFF. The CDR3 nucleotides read TGTGCCAGCAGCTTGGGGATCCTGACTTTGAACACTGAAGCTTTCTTT.

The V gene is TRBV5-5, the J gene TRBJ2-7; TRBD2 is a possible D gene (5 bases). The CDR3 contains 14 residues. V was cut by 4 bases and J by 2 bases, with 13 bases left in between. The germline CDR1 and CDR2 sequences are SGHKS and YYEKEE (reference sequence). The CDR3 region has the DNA TGTGCCAGCAGCCCCGCCCGGGAAGCCTACGAGCAGTACTTC. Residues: CASSPAREAYEQYF.

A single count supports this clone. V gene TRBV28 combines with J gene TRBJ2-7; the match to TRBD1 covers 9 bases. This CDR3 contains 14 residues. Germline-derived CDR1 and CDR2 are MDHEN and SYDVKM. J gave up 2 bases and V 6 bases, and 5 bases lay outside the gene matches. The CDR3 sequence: CASRGTGFTYEQYF. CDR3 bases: TGTGCCAGCAGGGGGACAGGGTTTACCTACGAGCAGTACTTC. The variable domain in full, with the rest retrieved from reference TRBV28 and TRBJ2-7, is DVKVTQSSRYLVKRTGEKVFLECVQDMDHENMFWYRQDPGLGLRLIYFSYDVKMKEKGDIPEGYSVSREKKERFSLILESASTNQTSMYLCASRGTGFTYEQYFGPGTRLTVT.

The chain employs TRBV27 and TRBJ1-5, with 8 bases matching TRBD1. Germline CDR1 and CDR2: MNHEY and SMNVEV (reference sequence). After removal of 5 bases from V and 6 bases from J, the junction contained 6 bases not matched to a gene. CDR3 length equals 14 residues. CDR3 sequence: CASSNGQGSQPQHF. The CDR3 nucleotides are TGTGCCAGCAGTAATGGACAGGGAAGTCAGCCCCAGCATTTT.

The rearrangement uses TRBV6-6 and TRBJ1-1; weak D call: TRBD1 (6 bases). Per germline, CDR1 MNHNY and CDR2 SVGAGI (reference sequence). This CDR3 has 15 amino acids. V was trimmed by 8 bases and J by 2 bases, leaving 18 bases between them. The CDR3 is CASSPIRGRNTEAFF. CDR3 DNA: TGTGCCAGCTCACCGATCAGGGGTCGAAACACTGAAGCTTTCTTT.

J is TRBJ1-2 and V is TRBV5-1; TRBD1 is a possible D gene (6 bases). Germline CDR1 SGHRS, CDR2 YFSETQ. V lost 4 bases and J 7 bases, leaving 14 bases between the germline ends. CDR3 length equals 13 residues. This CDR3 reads CASSRDNPLGYTF. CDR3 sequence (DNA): TGCGCCAGCAGCCGGGACAACCCCCTTGGCTACACCTTC.

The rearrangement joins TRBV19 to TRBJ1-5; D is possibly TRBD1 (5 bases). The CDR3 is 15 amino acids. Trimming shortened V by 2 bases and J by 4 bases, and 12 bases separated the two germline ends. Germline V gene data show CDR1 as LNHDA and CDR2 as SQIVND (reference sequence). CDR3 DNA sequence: TGTGCCAGTAGTATAACGCACAGGAATAATCAGCCCCAGCATTTT. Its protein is CASSITHRNNQPQHF.

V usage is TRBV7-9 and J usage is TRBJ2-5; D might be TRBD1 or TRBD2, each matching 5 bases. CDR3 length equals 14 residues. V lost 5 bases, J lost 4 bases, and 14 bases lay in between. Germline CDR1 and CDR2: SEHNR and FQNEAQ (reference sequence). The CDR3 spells CASSPPGLGETQYF. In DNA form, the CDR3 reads TGTGCCAGCAGCCCCCCGGGGCTGGGAGAGACCCAGTACTTC.

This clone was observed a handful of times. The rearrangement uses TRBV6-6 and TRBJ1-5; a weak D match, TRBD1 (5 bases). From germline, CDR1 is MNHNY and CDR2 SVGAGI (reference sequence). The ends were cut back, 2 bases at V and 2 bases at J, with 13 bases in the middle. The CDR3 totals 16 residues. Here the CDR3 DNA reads TGTGCCAGCAGTTACGGGGGTGCGGCGGGCAATCAGCCCCAGCATTTT. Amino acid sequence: CASSYGGAAGNQPQHF.

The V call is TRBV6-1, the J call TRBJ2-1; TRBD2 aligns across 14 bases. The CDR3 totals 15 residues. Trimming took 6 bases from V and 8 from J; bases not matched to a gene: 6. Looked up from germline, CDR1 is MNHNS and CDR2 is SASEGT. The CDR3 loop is CASRRLAGGPDEQFF. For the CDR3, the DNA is TGTGCCAGCAGGCGACTAGCGGGAGGGCCGGATGAGCAGTTCTTC.

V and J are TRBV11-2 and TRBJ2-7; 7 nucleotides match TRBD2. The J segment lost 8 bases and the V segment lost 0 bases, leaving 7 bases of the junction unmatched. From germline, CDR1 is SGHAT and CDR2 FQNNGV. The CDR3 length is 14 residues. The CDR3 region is CASSLDGLGTKQYF. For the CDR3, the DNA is TGTGCCAGCAGCTTAGACGGTTTAGGGACTAAGCAGTACTTC.

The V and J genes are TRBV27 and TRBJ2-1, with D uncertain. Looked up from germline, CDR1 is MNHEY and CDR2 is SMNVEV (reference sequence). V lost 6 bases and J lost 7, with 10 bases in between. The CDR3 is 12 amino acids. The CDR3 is CASSVVGNEQFF. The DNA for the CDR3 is TGTGCCAGCAGCGTTGTGGGGAATGAGCAGTTCTTC.

CDR3 sequence (DNA): TGTGCCTGGAGTGTCGCGGAGTGGGCTGAAGCTTTCTTT. Translation gives CAWSVAEWAEAFF. The J gene is TRBJ1-1, the V gene TRBV30, with D unresolved. V was pared by 0 bases and J by 6 bases, with 11 bases between. The CDR3 is 13 amino acids. Germline CDR1 and CDR2: GTSNPN and SVGIG (reference sequence). Full variable domain (remainder filled in from reference TRBV30 and TRBJ1-1): SQTIHQWPATLVQPVGSPLSLECTVEGTSNPNLYWYRQAAGRGLQLLFYSVGIGQISSEVPQNLSASRPQDRQFILSSKKLLLSDSGFYLCAWSVAEWAEAFFGQGTRLTVV.

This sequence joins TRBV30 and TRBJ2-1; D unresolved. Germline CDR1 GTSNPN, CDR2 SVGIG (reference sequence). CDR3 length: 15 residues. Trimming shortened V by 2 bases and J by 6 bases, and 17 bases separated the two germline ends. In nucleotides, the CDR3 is TGTGCCTGGAGTACCTCGCCCCGGCGACTCAATGAGCAGTTCTTC. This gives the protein CAWSTSPRRLNEQFF.

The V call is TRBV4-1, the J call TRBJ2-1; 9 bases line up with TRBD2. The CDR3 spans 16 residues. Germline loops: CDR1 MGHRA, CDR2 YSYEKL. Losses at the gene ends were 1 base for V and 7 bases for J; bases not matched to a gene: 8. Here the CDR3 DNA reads TGCGCCAGCAGCCAAGTGGCGGGAGGGCAAGGGAATGAGCAGTTCTTC. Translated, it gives CASSQVAGGQGNEQFF.

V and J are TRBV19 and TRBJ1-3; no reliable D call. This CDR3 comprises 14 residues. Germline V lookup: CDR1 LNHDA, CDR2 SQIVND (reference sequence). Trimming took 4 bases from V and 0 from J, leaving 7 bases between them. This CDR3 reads CASSRAVSGNTIYF. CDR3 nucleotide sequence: TGTGCCAGTAGTAGGGCAGTCTCTGGAAACACCATATATTTT.

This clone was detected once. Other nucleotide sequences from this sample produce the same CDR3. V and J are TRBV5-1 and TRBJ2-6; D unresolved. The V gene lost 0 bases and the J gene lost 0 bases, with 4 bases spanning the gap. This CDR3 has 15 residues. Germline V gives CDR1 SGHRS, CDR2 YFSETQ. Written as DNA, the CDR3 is TGCGCCAGCAGCTTGGGGAGCTCTGGGGCCAACGTCCTGACTTTC. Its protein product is CASSLGSSGANVLTF.

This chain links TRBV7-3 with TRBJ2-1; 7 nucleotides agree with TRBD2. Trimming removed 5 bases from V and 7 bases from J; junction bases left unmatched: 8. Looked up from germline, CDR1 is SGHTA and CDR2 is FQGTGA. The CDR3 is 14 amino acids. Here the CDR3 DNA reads TGTGCCAGCAGCCGGGACTACCTTGAGAATGAGCAGTTCTTC. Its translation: CASSRDYLENEQFF.

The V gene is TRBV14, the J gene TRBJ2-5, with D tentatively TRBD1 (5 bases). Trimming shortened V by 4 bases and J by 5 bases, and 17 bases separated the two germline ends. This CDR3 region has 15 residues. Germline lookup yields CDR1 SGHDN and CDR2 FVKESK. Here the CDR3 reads CASSLQANLKETQYF. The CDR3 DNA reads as TGTGCCAGCAGCCTACAGGCTAACCTTAAGGAGACCCAGTACTTC. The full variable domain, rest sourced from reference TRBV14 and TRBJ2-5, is EAGVTQFPSHSVIEKGQTVTLRCDPISGHDNLYWYRRVMGKEIKFLLHFVKESKQDESGMPNNRFLAERTGGTYSTLKVQPAELEDSGVYFCASSLQANLKETQYFGPGTRLLVL.

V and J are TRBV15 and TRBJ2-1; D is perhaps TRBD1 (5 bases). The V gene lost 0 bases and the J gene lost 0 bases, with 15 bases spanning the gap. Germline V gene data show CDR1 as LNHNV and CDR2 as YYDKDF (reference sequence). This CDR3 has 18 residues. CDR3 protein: CATSRDVREFNSYNEQFF. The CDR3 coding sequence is TGTGCCACCAGCAGAGATGTCAGGGAATTCAACTCCTACAATGAGCAGTTCTTC. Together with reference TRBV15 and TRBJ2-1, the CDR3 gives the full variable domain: DAMVIQNPRYQVTQFGKPVTLSCSQTLNHNVMYWYQQKSSQAPKLLFHYYDKDFNNEADTPDNFQSRRPNTSFCFLDIRSPGLGDTAMYLCATSRDVREFNSYNEQFFGPGTRLTVL.

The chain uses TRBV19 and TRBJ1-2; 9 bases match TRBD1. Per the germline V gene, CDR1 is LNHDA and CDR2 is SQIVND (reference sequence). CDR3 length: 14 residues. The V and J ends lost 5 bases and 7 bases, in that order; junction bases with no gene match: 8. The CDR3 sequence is CASSAGTGTSGYTF. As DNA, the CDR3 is TGTGCCAGTAGTGCCGGGACAGGGACGTCTGGCTACACCTTC. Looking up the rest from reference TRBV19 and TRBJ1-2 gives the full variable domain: DGGITQSPKYLFRKEGQNVTLSCEQNLNHDAMYWYRQDPGQGLRLIYYSQIVNDFQKGDIAEGYSVSREKKESFPLTVTSAQKNPTAFYLCASSAGTGTSGYTFGSGTRLTVV.

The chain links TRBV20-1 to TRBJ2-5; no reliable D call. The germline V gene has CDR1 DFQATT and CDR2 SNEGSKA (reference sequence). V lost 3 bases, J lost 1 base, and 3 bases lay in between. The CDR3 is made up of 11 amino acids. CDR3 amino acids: CSASVQETQYF. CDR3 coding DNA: TGCAGTGCTAGCGTCCAAGAGACCCAGTACTTC.